The sequence of this TCR beta chain was determined in a study of blood T cell repertoires in COVID-19. This clone showed up just once. In the authors' workflow: By means of reference gene primer amplification, nucleated cell counts were estimated. Repertoires were generated with immunoSEQ multiplex PCR, while TCRdb's copy carries only in-frame clones and drops some. D and trimming were read from the DNA, whereas the V and J calls and clone size are those reported in that table. The sample lists about 55,000 clones, around 92% seen once, with more than 5.5% in the top ten. Sequencing input: peripheral blood. The sequence was collected from a man aged 45-65 years with active COVID-19.

In DNA form, the CDR3 reads TGCGCCAGCAGCCAAGATAGTATGCCTAAGGGACTAGTAATCTCAGATACGCAGTATTTT. Amino acids: CASSQDSMPKGLVISDTQYF. V gene TRBV4-1 combines with J gene TRBJ2-3; 8 positions agree with TRBD2. Trimming took 0 bases from V and 4 from J; bases not matched to a gene: 18. CDR3 size: 20 residues. Germline V gene sequence: CDR1 MGHRA, CDR2 YSYEKL.